The 3 T cell receptor beta chains reported below all come from one sample, sequenced in a study of blood T cell repertoires in COVID-19. Profiled with immunoSEQ multiplex PCR; TCRdb holds only in-frame clones, not every one. The table has some 210,000 clones, around four fifths seen once; the top ten hold roughly 2.9%. Sequencing was carried out using peripheral blood. The receptors shown here come from a man aged 50-60 years with active or convalescent COVID-19.

The sample holds a few counts of this clone. The rearrangement joins TRBV29-1 to TRBJ2-2; D might be TRBD2 (6 bases). The V end was cut by 0 bases, the J end by 4 bases, with 18 bases between. The CDR3 runs to 17 residues. Germline V gene sequence: CDR1 SQVTM, CDR2 ANQGSEA. CDR3 amino acids: CSVEESGVASATGELFF. The DNA for the CDR3 is TGCAGCGTTGAAGAAAGCGGCGTGGCTAGCGCCACCGGGGAGCTGTTTTTT.

The chain employs TRBV5-1 and TRBJ2-5, with D possibly being TRBD1 (5 bases). Trimming shortened V by 7 bases and J by 2 bases, and 15 bases separated the two germline ends. CDR1 and CDR2 from the germline V gene are SGHRS and YFSETQ. CDR3 size: 14 residues. CDR3 bases: TGCGCCAGCGCTCCTCTAGGGGATCAAGAGACCCAGTACTTC. This encodes CASAPLGDQETQYF.

As regards this clone: This CDR3 is also generated by other DNA sequences in the sample. The chain joins TRBV3-1 (or the pseudogene TRBV3-2) to TRBJ1-4, with TRBD1 identical over 9 bases. The CDR3 consists of 14 residues. With V trimmed by 5 bases and J by 5 bases, 3 bases remained unmatched. Germline lookup yields CDR1 LGHDT and CDR2 YNNKEL (reference sequence). The CDR3 nucleotides are TGTGCCAGCAGCTCCGGGACAGGGAATGAAAAACTGTTTTTT. This translates into CASSSGTGNEKLFF.